The 4 T cell receptor beta chains below all came from one sample that was sequenced in a study of blood T cells in healthy people across ages (dated by TCRdb to between 2014 and 2016). The method behind the library was 5' RACE. The reads were generated on an Illumina HiSeq 2500. A second about 7 to 12 cycle PCR used a sample-barcoded 5' primer and a J-beta primer mix. TCRdb trimmed public reads at Q25 via fastp, called clones via MiXCR and kept in-frame beta chains. Duplicate CDR3 protein sequences are folded into a single record with the most common DNA and genes. Within this sample are roughly 830,000 distinct CDR3 sequences, with around 62% of them counted one time only. About 30% of the sample is taken by the ten largest. Sequencing used blood. The receptors derive from a man aged 25 to 45 in good health.

The rearrangement joins TRBV3-1 to TRBJ1-6; 7 nucleotides line up with TRBD1. CDR1 and CDR2 (germline): LGHDT, YNNKEL (reference sequence). The CDR3 is 15 residues long. The trim removed 1 base at V and 9 bases at J, leaving 6 bases unmatched. The chain's CDR3 is CASSQARDRASPLHF. The CDR3 bases are TGTGCCAGCAGCCAAGCACGTGACAGGGCTTCACCCCTCCACTTT.

This chain connects TRBV20-1 to TRBJ1-4, with D unclear. The CDR3 sequence is 12 residues long. Per the germline V gene, CDR1 is DFQATT and CDR2 is SNEGSKA (reference sequence). V lost 1 base, J lost 6 bases, and 6 bases lay in between. This chain's CDR3 is CSARVMDEKLFF. The CDR3 region has the DNA TGCAGTGCTAGAGTTATGGATGAAAAACTGTTTTTT.

This sequence joins TRBV4-2 and TRBJ1-4, with a tentative D call TRBD1 (6 bases). The germline gives CDR1 LGHNA, CDR2 YNFKEQ. This CDR3 has 17 amino acids. V was cut by 0 bases and J by 0 bases, with 11 bases left in between. The chain's CDR3 is CASSQEAGGSTNEKLFF. CDR3 coding DNA: TGTGCCAGCAGCCAAGAGGCGGGGGGCTCAACTAATGAAAAACTGTTTTTT.

This clonotype came up a few times. The J gene is TRBJ2-1, the V gene TRBV20-1, with TRBD2 matching 8 bases. After removal of 6 bases from V and 0 bases from J, the junction contained 4 bases not matched to a gene. The CDR3 runs 14 residues. Germline V gene data show CDR1 as DFQATT and CDR2 as SNEGSKA (reference sequence). CDR3 sequence: CSATSGGSYNEQFF. The CDR3 DNA reads TGCAGTGCCACTAGCGGCGGCTCCTACAATGAGCAGTTCTTC.